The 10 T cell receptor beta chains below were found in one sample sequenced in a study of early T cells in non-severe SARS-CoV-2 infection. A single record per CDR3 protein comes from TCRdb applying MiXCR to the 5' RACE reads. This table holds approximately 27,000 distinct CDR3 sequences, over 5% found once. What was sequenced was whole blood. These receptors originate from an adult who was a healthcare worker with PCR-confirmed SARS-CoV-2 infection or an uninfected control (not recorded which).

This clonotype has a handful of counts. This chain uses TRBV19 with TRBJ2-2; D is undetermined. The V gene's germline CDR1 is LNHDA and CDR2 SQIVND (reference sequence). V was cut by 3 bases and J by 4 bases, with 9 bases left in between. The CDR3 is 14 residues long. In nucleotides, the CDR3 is TGTGCCAGTAGTATCTTAGGACCCACCGGGGAGCTGTTTTTT. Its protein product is CASSILGPTGELFF.

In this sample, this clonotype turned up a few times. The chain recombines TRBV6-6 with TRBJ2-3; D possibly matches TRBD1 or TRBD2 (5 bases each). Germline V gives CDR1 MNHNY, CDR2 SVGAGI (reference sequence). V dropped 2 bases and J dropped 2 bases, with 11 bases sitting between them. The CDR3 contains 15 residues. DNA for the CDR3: TGTGCCAGCAGTTACACCCCGGGACCCACAGATACGCAGTATTTT. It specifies CASSYTPGPTDTQYF.

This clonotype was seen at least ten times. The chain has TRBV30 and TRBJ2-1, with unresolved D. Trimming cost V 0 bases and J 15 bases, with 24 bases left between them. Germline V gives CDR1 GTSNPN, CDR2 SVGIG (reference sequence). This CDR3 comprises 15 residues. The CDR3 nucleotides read TGTGCCTGGAGTGTAGGGATAAGTGGCGCACCCCTGGGGTTCTTC. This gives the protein CAWSVGISGAPLGFF.

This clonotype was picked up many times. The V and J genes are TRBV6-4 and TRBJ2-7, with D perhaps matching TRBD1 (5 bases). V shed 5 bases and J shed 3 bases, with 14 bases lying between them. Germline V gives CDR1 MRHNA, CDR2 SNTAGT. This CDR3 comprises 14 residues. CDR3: CASSPTYDSYEQYF. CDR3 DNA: TGTGCCAGCAGTCCGACCTATGACAGCTACGAGCAGTACTTC.

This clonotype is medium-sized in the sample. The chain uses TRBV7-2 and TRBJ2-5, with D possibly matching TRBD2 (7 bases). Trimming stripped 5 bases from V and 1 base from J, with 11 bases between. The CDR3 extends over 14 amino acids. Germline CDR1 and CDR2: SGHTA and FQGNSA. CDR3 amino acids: CASSLGGAQETQYF. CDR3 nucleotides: TGTGCCAGCAGCCTGGGGGGGGCCCAAGAGACCCAGTACTTC.

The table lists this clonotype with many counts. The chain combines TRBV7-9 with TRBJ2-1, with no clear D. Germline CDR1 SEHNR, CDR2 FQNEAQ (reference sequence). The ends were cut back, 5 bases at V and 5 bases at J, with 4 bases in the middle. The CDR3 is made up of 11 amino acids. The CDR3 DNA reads TGTGCCAGCAGCCGTGACAATGAGCAGTTCTTC. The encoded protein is CASSRDNEQFF.

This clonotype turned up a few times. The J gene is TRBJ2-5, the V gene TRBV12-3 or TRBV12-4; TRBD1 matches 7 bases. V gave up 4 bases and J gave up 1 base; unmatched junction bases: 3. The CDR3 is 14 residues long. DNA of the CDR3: TGTGCCAGCAGTTCAGCAGGGGGCCAAGAGACCCAGTACTTC. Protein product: CASSSAGGQETQYF.

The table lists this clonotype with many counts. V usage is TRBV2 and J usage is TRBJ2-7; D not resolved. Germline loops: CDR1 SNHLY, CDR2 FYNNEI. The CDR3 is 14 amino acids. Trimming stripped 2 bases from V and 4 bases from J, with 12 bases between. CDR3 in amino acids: CASSESPWSYEQYF. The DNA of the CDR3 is TGTGCCAGCAGTGAAAGCCCTTGGTCGTACGAGCAGTACTTC.

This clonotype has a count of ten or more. For the CDR3, the DNA is TGCGCCAGCAGCTTGGATACCCCGCACTCTGGAAACACCATATATTTT. Translation: CASSLDTPHSGNTIYF. The rearrangement links TRBV5-1 to TRBJ1-3; D gene unclear. The V end lost 0 bases, the J end lost 0 bases, and 10 bases lay between the germline ends. This CDR3 contains 16 residues. Germline V CDR1 and CDR2: SGHRS, YFSETQ.

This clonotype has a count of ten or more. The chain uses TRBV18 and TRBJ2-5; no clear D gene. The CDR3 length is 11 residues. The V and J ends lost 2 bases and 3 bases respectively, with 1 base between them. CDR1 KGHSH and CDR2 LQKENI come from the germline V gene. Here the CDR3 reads CASSPKETQYF. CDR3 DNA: TGTGCCAGCTCACCAAAAGAGACCCAGTACTTC. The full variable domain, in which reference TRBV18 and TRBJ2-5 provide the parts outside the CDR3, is NAGVMQNPRHLVRRRGQEARLRCSPMKGHSHVYWYRQLPEEGLKFMVYLQKENIIDESGMPKERFSAEFPKEGPSILRIQQVVRGDSAAYFCASSPKETQYFGPGTRLLVL.